This entry describes one TCR beta chain. These data come from a study of blood T cell repertoires in COVID-19. At the level of the study: Sites in the United States, Italy and Spain provided acute and convalescent COVID-19 samples. PBMCs, B-cell-depleted T cells, or T cells provided the cDNA or gDNA that made up the material.

As handled by the study authors: By means of reference gene primer amplification, nucleated cell counts were estimated. Generated by immunoSEQ multiplex PCR, the TCRdb table keeps only in-frame clones and is missing some. V, J and clone size reflect that table, while D and trimming were determined from the DNA. This sample has roughly 79,000 clones, with 82% found just once. CDR3 size: 18 residues. Germline CDR1 reads SGDLS; CDR2 reads YYNGEE. V lost 1 base, J lost 0 bases, and 14 bases lay in between. V usage is TRBV9 and J usage is TRBJ2-6, with a possible D match to TRBD1 (5 bases). Source material: peripheral blood. The clonotype originates from a human donor in a cohort sampled during active COVID-19. Here the CDR3 reads CASSVTAGKNSGANVLTF. DNA for the CDR3: TGTGCCAGCAGCGTAACGGCAGGGAAAAACTCTGGGGCCAACGTCCTGACTTTC.